Following are 12 T cell receptor beta chains from one sample sequenced in a study of cytomegalovirus exposure and HLA in healthy donors. PCR used 60 Vbeta primers and 13 Jbeta primers. The repertoire was sequenced with immunoSEQ multiplex PCR; TCRdb's copy has only in-frame clones and lacks some. Among about 130,000 clones listed, roughly 76% were seen once. Sequenced: PBMCs. Every receptor here comes from a woman aged 60-75 years in good health and CMV-seropositive.

The rearrangement links TRBV11-2 to TRBJ1-2; D unresolved. CDR1 SGHAT and CDR2 FQNNGV come from the germline V gene. CDR3 length equals 15 residues. V shed 1 base and J shed 4 bases, with 13 bases lying between them. This chain's CDR3 is CASSLGGQDFYGYTF. For the CDR3, the DNA is TGTGCCAGCAGCTTAGGTGGGCAGGATTTCTATGGCTACACCTTC.

The chain recombines TRBV2 with TRBJ1-2; 9 nucleotides agree with TRBD1. With 2 bases clipped from V and 4 bases from J, the junction kept 2 bases outside the gene matches. Germline V CDR1 and CDR2: SNHLY, FYNNEI. CDR3 length equals 14 residues. This CDR3 is CASSERDRVYGYTF. CDR3 nucleotides: TGTGCCAGCAGTGAACGGGACAGGGTCTATGGCTACACCTTC.

The genes are TRBV7-2 and TRBJ1-1; D remains ambiguous. V was cut by 1 base and J by 7 bases, with 13 bases left in between. The CDR3 is made up of 14 amino acids. Per germline, CDR1 SGHTA and CDR2 FQGNSA. The CDR3 DNA follows: TGTGCCAGCAGCTTAGATTTCGGGTCGTTTGAAGCTTTCTTT. Translation gives CASSLDFGSFEAFF.

The chain couples TRBV19 to TRBJ1-5, with D uncertain. There are 14 residues in the CDR3. Trimming pared 1 base from V and 5 bases from J, leaving 9 bases between. Germline assignment: CDR1 LNHDA and CDR2 SQIVND (reference sequence). This chain's CDR3 is CASSIVPRDQPQHF. The CDR3 DNA reads TGTGCCAGTAGTATAGTCCCCCGGGATCAGCCCCAGCATTTT.

The CDR3 bases are TGCGCCAGCAGCTCCGGGACTAGCCACTTCACAGATACGCAGTATTTT. This translates into CASSSGTSHFTDTQYF. The chain carries TRBV5-1 and TRBJ2-3; 9 nucleotides match TRBD2. The CDR3 is 16 residues long. Germline values: CDR1 SGHRS, CDR2 YFSETQ. V shed 3 bases, J shed 2 bases, and the junction held 7 bases outside the gene matches.

The chain joins TRBV7-9 to TRBJ1-6, with 7 bases aligning to TRBD1. Losses at the gene ends were 11 bases for V and 7 bases for J; bases not matched to a gene: 8. The CDR3 totals 13 residues. Germline loops: CDR1 SEHNR, CDR2 FQNEAQ (reference sequence). The CDR3 region has the DNA TGTGCCGGAGCCGGGACAGAGAATTCACCCCTCCACTTT. Translating it yields CAGAGTENSPLHF.

This clone was seen only a few times. The chain combines TRBV28 with TRBJ2-1; 9 bases map to TRBD1. J gave up 12 bases and V 3 bases, and 18 bases lay outside the gene matches. The CDR3 is 17 amino acids. Germline CDR1 MDHEN, CDR2 SYDVKM. CDR3 bases: TGTGCCAGCAGTTTTTTAACTGATGGAGGGGACAGGGATCGGCAGTTCTTC. Its translation: CASSFLTDGGDRDRQFF.

DNA for the CDR3: TGTGCCAGCAACCCTCGGGCTAGCGGGGGGGTATACAATGAGCAGTTCTTC. It yields the protein CASNPRASGGVYNEQFF. The chain has TRBV11-2 and TRBJ2-1, with 12 bases aligning to TRBD2. V trimming: 7 bases; J trimming: 4 bases; junction bases outside the gene matches: 11. The CDR3 totals 17 residues. Germline CDR1 reads SGHAT; CDR2 reads FQNNGV. The entire variable domain, with the rest obtained from reference TRBV11-2 and TRBJ2-1, is as follows: EAGVAQSPRYKIIEKRQSVAFWCNPISGHATLYWYQQILGQGPKLLIQFQNNGVVDDSQLPKDRFSAERLKGVDSTLKIQPAKLEDSAVYLCASNPRASGGVYNEQFFGPGTRLTVL.

The rearrangement uses TRBV5-1 and TRBJ1-1; D is possibly TRBD1 (6 bases). CDR1 and CDR2 (germline): SGHRS, YFSETQ. V was trimmed by 2 bases and J by 4 bases, leaving 9 bases between them. The CDR3 covers 13 residues. Here the CDR3 reads CASSLGTSTEAFF. The CDR3 DNA sequence: TGCGCCAGCAGCTTAGGGACAAGCACTGAAGCTTTCTTT. The variable domain in full, with the rest retrieved from reference TRBV5-1 and TRBJ1-1, is KAGVTQTPRYLIKTRGQQVTLSCSPISGHRSVSWYQQTPGQGLQFLFEYFSETQRNKGNFPGRFSGRQFSNSRSEMNVSTLELGDSALYLCASSLGTSTEAFFGQGTRLTVV.

This clone showed up just a few times. The chain combines TRBV2 with TRBJ2-6; 10 bases match TRBD1. J was trimmed by 0 bases and V by 4 bases; bases with no gene match: 3. Germline V lookup: CDR1 SNHLY, CDR2 FYNNEI. The CDR3 loop spans 17 amino acids. The CDR3 region has the DNA TGTGCCAGCAGTGGACAGGGGGCTCGCTCTGGGGCCAACGTCCTGACTTTC. Translated: CASSGQGARSGANVLTF.

This chain connects TRBV21-1 to TRBJ2-3; TRBD1, the table's D call, lacks a check against the DNA. TRBV21-1 is shown as a pseudogene. CDR3 length: 13 amino acids. The chain's CDR3 is CASGGTSTDTQYF. CDR3 in DNA: TGTGCCAGCGGGGGCACCAGCACAGATACGCAGTATTTT.

This chain connects TRBV9 to TRBJ1-2; D remains ambiguous. The V end was cut by 0 bases, the J end by 7 bases, with 7 bases between. This CDR3 spans 12 amino acids. Per the germline V gene, CDR1 is SGDLS and CDR2 is YYNGEE. CDR3 sequence: CASSVGGGGYTF. The CDR3 region has the DNA TGTGCCAGCAGCGTAGGGGGAGGTGGCTACACCTTC. Drawing the rest from reference TRBV9 and TRBJ1-2, the complete variable domain is DSGVTQTPKHLITATGQRVTLRCSPRSGDLSVYWYQQSLDQGLQFLIQYYNGEERAKGNILERFSAQQFPDLHSELNLSSLELGDSALYFCASSVGGGGYTFGSGTRLTVV.